The following is a T cell receptor (beta chain) sequence with its context. Original processing notes: Amplification of reference gene primers provided the estimated nucleated cell counts. The protocol was immunoSEQ multiplex PCR, while the TCRdb copy is restricted to in-frame clones and leaves out a portion. Clone size and V and J calls were adopted from that table, with D and trimming inferred from the DNA. The table records around 270,000 clones, about 90% of them present only once. The sample comes from a study of blood T cell repertoires in COVID-19. Overall study: Researchers got acute and convalescent COVID-19 samples from the United States, Italy and Spain.

With 4 bases removed from V and 3 bases from J, the gap between germline ends came to 12 bases. CDR1 is PRHDT, CDR2 FYEKMQ, per germline (reference sequence). The CDR3 extends over 14 amino acids. The specimen was peripheral blood. V gene TRBV13 combines with J gene TRBJ1-1; perhaps TRBD1 as D (6 bases). This receptor was identified in a young adult with COVID-19, enrolled during active disease. The CDR3 DNA reads as TGTGCCAGCAGCTCACAGGGTTTCGACACTGAAGCTTTCTTT. It specifies CASSSQGFDTEAFF. Together with reference TRBV13 and TRBJ1-1, the CDR3 gives the full variable domain: AAGVIQSPRHLIKEKRETATLKCYPIPRHDTVYWYQQGPGQDPQFLISFYEKMQSDKGSIPDRFSAQQFSDYHSELNMSSLELGDSALYFCASSSQGFDTEAFFGQGTRLTVV.